This TCR beta chain comes out of a study of early T cells in non-severe SARS-CoV-2 infection. As for the study in general: With bulk RNA from unsorted whole blood as input, sequencing yielded unpaired chains.

The study's findings and limits: In VDJdb matching, anti-spike CD8 responses were favored while private and CD4 specificities went missing.

As to this clonotype: The antigen is unknown.

Individual cDNA molecules each received unique molecular identifiers attached to them. TCRdb re-analysed the 5' RACE reads in MiXCR, keeping a single row per CDR3 protein. Among around 72,000 distinct CDR3 sequences, 10% were seen once, and the ten largest hold approximately 8%. Trimming pared 7 bases from V and 5 bases from J, leaving 16 bases between. Germline-derived CDR1 and CDR2 are SQVTM and ANQGSEA. CDR3 length: 13 residues. The clonotype originates from an adult who was a healthcare worker with PCR-confirmed SARS-CoV-2 infection or an uninfected control (not recorded which). The chain combines TRBV29-1 with TRBJ2-3, with D perhaps matching TRBD1 or TRBD2 (6 bases each). Material: whole blood, obtained at baseline. This CDR3 reads CSATVGGRDTQYF. The CDR3 coding sequence is TGCAGCGCTACCGTGGGGGGCCGAGATACGCAGTATTTT.